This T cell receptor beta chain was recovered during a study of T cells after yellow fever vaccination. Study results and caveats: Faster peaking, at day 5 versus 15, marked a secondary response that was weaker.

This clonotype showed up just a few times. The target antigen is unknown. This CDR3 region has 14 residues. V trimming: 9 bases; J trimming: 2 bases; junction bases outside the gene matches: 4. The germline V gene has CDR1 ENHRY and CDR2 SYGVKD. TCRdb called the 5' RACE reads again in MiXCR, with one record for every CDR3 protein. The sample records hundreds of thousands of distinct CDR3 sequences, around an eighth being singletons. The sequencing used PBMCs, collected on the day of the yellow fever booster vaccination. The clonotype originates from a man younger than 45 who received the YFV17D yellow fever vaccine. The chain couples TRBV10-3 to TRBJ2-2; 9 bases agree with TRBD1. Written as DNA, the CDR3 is TGTGCCATGGGACAGGGCCCAAACACCGGGGAGCTGTTTTTT. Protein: CAMGQGPNTGELFF.